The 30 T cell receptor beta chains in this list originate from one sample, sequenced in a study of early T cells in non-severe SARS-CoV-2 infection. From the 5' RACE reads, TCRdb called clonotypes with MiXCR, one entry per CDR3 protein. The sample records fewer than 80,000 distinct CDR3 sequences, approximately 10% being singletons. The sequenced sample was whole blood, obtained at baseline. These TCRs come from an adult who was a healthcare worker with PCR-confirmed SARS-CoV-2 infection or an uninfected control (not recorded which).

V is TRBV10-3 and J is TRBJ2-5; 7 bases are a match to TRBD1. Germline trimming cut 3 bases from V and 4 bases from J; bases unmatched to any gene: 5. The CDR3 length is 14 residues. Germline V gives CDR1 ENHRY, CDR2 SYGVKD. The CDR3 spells CAISEPGQRETQYF. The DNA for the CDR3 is TGTGCCATCAGTGAACCGGGACAGCGAGAGACCCAGTACTTC.

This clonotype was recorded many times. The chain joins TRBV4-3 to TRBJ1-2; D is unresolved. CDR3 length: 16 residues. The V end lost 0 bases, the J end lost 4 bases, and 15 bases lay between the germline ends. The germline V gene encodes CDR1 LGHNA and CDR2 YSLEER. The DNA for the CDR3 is TGCGCCAGCAGCCAAGATGGTGACTCTTCCGTCTATGGCTACACCTTC. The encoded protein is CASSQDGDSSVYGYTF.

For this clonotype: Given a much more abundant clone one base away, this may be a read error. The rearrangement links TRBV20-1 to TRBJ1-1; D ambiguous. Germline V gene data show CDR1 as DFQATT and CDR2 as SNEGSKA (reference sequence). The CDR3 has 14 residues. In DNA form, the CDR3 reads TGCGGTGCTTTCTCCGGGGTTACGAACACTGAAGCTTTCTTT. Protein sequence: CGAFSGVTNTEAFF.

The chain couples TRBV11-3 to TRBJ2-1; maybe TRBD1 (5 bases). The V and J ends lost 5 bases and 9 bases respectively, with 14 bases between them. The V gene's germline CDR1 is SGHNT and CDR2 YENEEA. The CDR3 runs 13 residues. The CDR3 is CASSPQTETEQFF. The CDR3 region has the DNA TGTGCCAGCAGCCCCCAGACAGAAACTGAGCAGTTCTTC.

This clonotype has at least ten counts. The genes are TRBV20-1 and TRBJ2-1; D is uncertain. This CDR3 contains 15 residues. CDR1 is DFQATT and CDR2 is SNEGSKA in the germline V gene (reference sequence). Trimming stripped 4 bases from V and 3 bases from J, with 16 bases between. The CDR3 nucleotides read TGCAGTGCTATATTTGACGTGGCGGACTACAATGAGCAGTTCTTC. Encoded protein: CSAIFDVADYNEQFF.

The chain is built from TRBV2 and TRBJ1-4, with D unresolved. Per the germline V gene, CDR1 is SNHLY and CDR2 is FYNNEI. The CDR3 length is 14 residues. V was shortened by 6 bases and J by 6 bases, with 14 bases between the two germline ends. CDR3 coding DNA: TGTGCCAGCAGATCTCCAAGGACTGATGAAAAACTGTTTTTT. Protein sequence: CASRSPRTDEKLFF.

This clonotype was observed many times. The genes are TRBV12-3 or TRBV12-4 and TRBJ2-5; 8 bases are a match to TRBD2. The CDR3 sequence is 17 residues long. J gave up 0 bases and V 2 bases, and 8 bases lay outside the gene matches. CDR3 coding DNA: TGTGCCAGCAGTTTAACCAGCGGGGGTCTGTACCAAGAGACCCAGTACTTC. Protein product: CASSLTSGGLYQETQYF.

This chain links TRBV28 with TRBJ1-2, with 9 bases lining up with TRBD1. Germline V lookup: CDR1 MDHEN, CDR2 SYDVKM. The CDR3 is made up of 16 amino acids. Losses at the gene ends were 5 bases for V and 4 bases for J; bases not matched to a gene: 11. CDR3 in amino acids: CASSLEGQGIGYGYTF. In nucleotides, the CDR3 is TGTGCCAGCAGTCTGGAGGGACAGGGCATTGGCTATGGCTACACCTTC.

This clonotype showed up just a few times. CDR3 residues: CASSKGADRDGINYGYTF. The DNA of the CDR3 is TGTGCCAGCAGCAAAGGGGCGGACAGGGACGGGATAAACTATGGCTACACCTTC. J is TRBJ1-2 and V is TRBV21-1; the table assigns TRBD1, which was not confirmed against the DNA. TRBV21-1 is a known pseudogene. The CDR3 loop spans 18 amino acids.

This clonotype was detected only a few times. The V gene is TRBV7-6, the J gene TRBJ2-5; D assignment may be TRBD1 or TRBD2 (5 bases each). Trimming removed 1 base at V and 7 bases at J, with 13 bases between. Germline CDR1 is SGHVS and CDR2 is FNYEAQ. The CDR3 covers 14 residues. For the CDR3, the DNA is TGTGCCAGCAGCTTAGTTCAAGTTGGGGGGACCCAGTACTTC. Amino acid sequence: CASSLVQVGGTQYF.

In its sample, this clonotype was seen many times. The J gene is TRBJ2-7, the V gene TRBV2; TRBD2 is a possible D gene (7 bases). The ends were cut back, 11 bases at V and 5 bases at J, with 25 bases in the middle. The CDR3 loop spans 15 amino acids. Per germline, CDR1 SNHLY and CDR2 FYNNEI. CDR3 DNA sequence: TGTGCCTCTTTTCAAAGGCGGGGGCCTGAGAACGAGCAGTACTTC. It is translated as CASFQRRGPENEQYF. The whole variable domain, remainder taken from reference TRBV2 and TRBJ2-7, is EPEVTQTPSHQVTQMGQEVILRCVPISNHLYFYWYRQILGQKVEFLVSFYNNEISEKSEIFDDQFSVERPDGSNFTLKIRSTKLEDSAMYFCASFQRRGPENEQYFGPGTRLTVT.

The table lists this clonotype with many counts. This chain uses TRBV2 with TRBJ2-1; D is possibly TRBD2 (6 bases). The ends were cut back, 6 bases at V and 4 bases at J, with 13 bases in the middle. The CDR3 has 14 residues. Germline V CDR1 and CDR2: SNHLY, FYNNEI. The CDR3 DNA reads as TGTGCCAGCAGCCCGCGGGGTCTTTACAATGAGCAGTTCTTC. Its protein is CASSPRGLYNEQFF.

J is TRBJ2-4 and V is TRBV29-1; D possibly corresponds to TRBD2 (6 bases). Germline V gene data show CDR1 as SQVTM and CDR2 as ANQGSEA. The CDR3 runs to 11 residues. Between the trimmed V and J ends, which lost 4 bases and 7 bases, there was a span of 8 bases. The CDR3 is CSVVEGNIQYF. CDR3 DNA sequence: TGCAGCGTTGTGGAGGGGAACATTCAGTACTTC.

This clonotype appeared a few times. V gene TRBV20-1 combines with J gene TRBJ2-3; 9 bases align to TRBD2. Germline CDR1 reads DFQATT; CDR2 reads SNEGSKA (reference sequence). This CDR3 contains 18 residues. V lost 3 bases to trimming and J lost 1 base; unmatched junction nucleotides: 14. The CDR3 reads CSARIPGLAGGRTDTQYF. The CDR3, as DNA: TGCAGTGCTAGGATACCGGGACTAGCTGGGGGGCGCACAGATACGCAGTATTTT.

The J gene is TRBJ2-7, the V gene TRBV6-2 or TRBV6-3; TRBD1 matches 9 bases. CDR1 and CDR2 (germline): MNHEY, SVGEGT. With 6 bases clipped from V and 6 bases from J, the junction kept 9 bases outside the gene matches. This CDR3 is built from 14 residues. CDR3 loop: CASRSGTGLFEQYF. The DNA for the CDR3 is TGTGCCAGCAGATCCGGGACAGGGCTGTTCGAGCAGTACTTC.

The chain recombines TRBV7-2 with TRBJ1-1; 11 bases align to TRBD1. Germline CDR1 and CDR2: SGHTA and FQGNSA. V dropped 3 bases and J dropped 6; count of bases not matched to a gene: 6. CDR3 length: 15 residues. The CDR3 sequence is CASSFYGTGGAEAFF. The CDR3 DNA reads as TGTGCCAGCAGCTTCTACGGGACAGGGGGGGCTGAAGCTTTCTTT. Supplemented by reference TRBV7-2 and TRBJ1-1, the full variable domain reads GAGVSQSPSNKVTEKGKDVELRCDPISGHTALYWYRQSLGQGLEFLIYFQGNSAPDKSGLPSDRFSAERTGGSVSTLTIQRTQQEDSAVYLCASSFYGTGGAEAFFGQGTRLTVV.

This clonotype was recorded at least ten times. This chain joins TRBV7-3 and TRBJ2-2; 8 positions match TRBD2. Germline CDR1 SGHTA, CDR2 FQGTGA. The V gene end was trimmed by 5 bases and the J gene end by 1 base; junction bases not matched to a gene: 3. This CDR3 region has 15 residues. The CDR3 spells CASSRGGLNTGELFF. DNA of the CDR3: TGTGCCAGCAGCCGCGGGGGGCTGAACACCGGGGAGCTGTTTTTT.

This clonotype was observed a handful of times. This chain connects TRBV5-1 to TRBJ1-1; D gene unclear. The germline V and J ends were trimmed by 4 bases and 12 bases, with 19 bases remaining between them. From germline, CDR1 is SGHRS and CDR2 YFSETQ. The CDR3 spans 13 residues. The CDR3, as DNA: TGCGCCAGCAGCCGTAATGAAAGGGAGGAATCTTTCTTT. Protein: CASSRNEREESFF. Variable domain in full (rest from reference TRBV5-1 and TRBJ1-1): KAGVTQTPRYLIKTRGQQVTLSCSPISGHRSVSWYQQTPGQGLQFLFEYFSETQRNKGNFPGRFSGRQFSNSRSEMNVSTLELGDSALYLCASSRNEREESFFGQGTRLTVV.

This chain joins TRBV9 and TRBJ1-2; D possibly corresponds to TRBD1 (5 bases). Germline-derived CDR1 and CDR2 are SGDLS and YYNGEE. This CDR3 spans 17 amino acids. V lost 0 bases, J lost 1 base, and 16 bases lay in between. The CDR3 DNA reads TGTGCCAGCAGCGTAGAGGGCAGGGCGGTCGGTAACTATGGCTACACCTTC. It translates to CASSVEGRAVGNYGYTF.

The CDR3 sequence: CASSRQGGGDEKLFF. CDR3 nucleotide sequence: TGTGCCAGCAGCCGACAAGGGGGCGGAGATGAAAAACTGTTTTTT. The chain employs TRBV11-2 and TRBJ1-4, with 7 nucleotides matching TRBD1. Looked up from germline, CDR1 is SGHAT and CDR2 is FQNNGV. The CDR3 contains 15 residues. The ends lost 5 bases at V and 6 bases at J; junction bases unmatched: 9.

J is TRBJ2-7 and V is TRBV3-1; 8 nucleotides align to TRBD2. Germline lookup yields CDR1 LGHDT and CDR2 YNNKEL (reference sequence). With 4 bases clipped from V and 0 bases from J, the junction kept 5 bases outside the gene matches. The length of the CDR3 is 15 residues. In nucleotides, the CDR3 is TGTGCCAGCAGCCCGGACGGGGGGGCCTCCTACGAGCAGTACTTC. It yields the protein CASSPDGGASYEQYF.

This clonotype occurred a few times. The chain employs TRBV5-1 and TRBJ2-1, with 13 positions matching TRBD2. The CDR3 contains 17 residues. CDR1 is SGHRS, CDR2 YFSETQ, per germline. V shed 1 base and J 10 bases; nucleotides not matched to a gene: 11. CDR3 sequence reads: CASSLLGTSGGAEEQFF. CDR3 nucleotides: TGCGCCAGCAGCTTGCTGGGAACTAGCGGGGGGGCCGAGGAGCAGTTCTTC.

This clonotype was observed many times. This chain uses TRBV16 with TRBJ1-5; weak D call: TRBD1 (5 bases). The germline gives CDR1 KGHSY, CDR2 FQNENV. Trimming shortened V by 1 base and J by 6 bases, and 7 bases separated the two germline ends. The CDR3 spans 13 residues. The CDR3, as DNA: TGTGCCAGCAGCCAATTACAGGTTCAGCCCCAGCATTTT. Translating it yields CASSQLQVQPQHF.

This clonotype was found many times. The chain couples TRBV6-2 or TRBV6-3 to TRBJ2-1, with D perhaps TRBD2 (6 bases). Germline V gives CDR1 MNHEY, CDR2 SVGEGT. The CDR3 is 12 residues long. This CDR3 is CATGDPRNEQFF. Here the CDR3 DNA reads TGTGCGACGGGGGACCCTCGCAATGAGCAGTTCTTC.

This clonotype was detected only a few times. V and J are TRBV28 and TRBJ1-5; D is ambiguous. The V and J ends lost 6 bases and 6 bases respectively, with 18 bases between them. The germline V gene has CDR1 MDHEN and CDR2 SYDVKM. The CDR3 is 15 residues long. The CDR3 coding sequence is TGTGCCAGCAGGGTCGACGGACTAAGAACTCAGCCCCAGCATTTT. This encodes CASRVDGLRTQPQHF.

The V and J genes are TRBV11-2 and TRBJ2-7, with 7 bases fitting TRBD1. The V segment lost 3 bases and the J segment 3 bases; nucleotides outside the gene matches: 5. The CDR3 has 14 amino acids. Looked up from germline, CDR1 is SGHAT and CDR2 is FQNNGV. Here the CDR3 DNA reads TGTGCCAGCAGCTTGGGACAGAATCGCTACGAGCAGTACTTC. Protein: CASSLGQNRYEQYF.

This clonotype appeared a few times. The CDR3 spells CASSPKTTLDNEQFF. CDR3 bases: TGTGCCAGCAGCCCAAAAACGACACTGGACAATGAGCAGTTCTTC. This chain connects TRBV7-9 to TRBJ2-1; D unresolved. The CDR3 length is 15 residues. CDR1 SEHNR and CDR2 FQNEAQ come from the germline V gene (reference sequence). The germline V and J ends were trimmed by 5 bases and 5 bases, with 16 bases remaining between them.

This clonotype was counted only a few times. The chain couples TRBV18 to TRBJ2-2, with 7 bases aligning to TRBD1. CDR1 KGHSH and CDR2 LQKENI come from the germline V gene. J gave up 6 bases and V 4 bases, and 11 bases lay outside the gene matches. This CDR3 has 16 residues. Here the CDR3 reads CASSHRQGRDSGELFF. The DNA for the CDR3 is TGTGCCAGCTCACACAGACAGGGAAGAGATTCCGGGGAGCTGTTTTTT.

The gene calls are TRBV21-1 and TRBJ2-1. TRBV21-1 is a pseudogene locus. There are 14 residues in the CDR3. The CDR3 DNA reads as TGTGCCAGCAAGTCGGATTTCTCCTACAATGAGCAGTTCTTC. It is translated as CASKSDFSYNEQFF.

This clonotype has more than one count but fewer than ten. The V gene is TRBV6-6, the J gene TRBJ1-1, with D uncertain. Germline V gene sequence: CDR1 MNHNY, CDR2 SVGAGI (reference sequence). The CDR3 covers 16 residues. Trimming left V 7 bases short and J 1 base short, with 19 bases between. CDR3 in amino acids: CASTSRAKNSNTEAFF. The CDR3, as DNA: TGTGCCAGCACAAGCAGAGCTAAAAATTCGAACACTGAAGCTTTCTTT.